Many counts were recorded for the clone carrying this T cell receptor (beta chain). Its antigen is not known. A universal primer site and UMIs were added as TCR cDNA was made by 5'RACE template switching. One entry per CDR3 protein, called by TCRdb with MiXCR from the 5' RACE reads. The sample contains under 550,000 distinct CDR3 sequences, 21% of which appear only once. Trimming took off 0 bases at V and 7 bases at J, with 16 bases between the two ends. The V gene's germline CDR1 is LGHNA and CDR2 YSLEER. The CDR3 length is 16 residues. These data are taken from a study of T cells after yellow fever vaccination. Findings and limits, study-wide: Peak timing came faster in the weaker secondary response, day 5 versus 15. Highly abundant clonotypes carried over from the bulk population could end up in FACS-sorted repertoires as contaminants. Only a minor proportion of clonotypes was detected across both CD4 and CD8 compartments.

This clonotype was obtained from a young man who received the YFV17D yellow fever vaccine. The specimen comprised PBMCs, sampled about 20 days after the first yellow fever vaccination. The chain links TRBV4-3 to TRBJ1-5, with no clear D. The CDR3 spells CASSQDLPGYGQPQHF. In nucleotides, the CDR3 is TGCGCCAGCAGCCAAGATCTTCCAGGCTATGGCCAGCCCCAGCATTTT.